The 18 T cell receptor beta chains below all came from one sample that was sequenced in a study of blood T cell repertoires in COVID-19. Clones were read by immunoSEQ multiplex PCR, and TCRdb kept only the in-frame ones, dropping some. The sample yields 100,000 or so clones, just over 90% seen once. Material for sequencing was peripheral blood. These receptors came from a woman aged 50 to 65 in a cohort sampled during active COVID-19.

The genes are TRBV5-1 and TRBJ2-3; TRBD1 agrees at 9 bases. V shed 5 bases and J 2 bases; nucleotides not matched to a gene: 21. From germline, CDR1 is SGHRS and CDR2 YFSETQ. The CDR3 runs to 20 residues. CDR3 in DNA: TGCGCCAGCAGAGACGCGTATAGTCCCGGGACAGGGACTATCACAGATACGCAGTATTTT. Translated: CASRDAYSPGTGTITDTQYF.

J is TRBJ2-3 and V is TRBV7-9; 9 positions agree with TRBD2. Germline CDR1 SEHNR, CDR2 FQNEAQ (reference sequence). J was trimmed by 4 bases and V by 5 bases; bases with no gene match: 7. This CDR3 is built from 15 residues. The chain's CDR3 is CASSMGRGGADTQYF. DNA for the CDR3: TGTGCCAGCAGCATGGGGCGGGGGGGCGCAGATACGCAGTATTTT.

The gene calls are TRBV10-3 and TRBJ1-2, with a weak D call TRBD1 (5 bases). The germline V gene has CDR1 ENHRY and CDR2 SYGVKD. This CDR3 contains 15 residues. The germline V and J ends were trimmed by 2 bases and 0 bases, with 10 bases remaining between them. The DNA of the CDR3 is TGTGCCATCAGTGAGGCGGGGGGAGCTAACTATGGCTACACCTTC. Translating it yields CAISEAGGANYGYTF.

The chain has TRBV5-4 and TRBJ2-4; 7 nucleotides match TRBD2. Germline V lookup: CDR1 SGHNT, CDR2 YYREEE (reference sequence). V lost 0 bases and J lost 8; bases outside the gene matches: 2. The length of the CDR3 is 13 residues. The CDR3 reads CASSLGAGDIQYF. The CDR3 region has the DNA TGTGCCAGCAGCTTGGGGGCGGGGGACATTCAGTACTTC.

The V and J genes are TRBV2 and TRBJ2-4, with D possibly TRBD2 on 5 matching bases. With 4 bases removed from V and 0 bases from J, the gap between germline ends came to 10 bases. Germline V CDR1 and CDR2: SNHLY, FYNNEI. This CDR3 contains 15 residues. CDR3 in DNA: TGTGCCAGCAGTGGACTATTAACAGCCAAAAACATTCAGTACTTC. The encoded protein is CASSGLLTAKNIQYF.

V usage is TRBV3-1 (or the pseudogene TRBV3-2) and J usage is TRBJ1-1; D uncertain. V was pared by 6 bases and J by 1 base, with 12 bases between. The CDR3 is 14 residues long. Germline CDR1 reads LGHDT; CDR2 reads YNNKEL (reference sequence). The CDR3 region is CASSQKTPNTEAFF. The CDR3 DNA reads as TGTGCCAGCAGTCAAAAGACTCCGAACACTGAAGCTTTCTTT.

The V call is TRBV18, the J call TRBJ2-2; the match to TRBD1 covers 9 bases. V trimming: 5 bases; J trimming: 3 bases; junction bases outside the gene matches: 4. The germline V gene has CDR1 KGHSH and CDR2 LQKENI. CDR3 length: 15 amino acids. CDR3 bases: TGTGCCAGCTCATCGGGACAGGGATACACCGGGGAGCTGTTTTTT. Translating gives CASSSGQGYTGELFF. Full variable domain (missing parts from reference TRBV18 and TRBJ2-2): NAGVMQNPRHLVRRRGQEARLRCSPMKGHSHVYWYRQLPEEGLKFMVYLQKENIIDESGMPKERFSAEFPKEGPSILRIQQVVRGDSAAYFCASSSGQGYTGELFFGEGSRLTVL.

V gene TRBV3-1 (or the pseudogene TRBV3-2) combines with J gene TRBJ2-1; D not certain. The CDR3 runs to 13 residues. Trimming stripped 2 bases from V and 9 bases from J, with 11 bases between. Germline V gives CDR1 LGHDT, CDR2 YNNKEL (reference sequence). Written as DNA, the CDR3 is TGTGCCAGCAGCCAACATCTAGATAGTGAGCAGTTCTTC. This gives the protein CASSQHLDSEQFF.

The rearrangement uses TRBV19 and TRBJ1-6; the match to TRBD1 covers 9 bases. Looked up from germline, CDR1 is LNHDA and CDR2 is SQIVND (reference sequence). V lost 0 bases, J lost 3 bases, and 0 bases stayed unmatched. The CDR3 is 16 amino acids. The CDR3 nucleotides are TGTGCCAGTAGTATAGAGGGACAGGGCTATAATTCACCCCTCCACTTT. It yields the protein CASSIEGQGYNSPLHF.

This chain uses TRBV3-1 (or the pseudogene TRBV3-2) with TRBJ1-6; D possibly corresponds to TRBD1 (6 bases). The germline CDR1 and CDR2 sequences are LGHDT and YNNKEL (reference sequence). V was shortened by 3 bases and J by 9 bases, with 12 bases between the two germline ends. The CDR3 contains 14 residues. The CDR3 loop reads CASSQTGSGSPLHF. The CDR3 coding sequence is TGTGCCAGCAGCCAGACAGGATCCGGTTCACCCCTCCACTTT.

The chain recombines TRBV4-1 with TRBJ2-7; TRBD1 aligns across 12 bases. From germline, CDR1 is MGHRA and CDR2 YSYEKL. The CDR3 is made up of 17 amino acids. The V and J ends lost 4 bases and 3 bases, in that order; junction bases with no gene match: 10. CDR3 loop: CASSPHTGTGGFYEQYF. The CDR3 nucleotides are TGCGCCAGCAGCCCCCACACCGGGACAGGGGGCTTCTACGAGCAGTACTTC.

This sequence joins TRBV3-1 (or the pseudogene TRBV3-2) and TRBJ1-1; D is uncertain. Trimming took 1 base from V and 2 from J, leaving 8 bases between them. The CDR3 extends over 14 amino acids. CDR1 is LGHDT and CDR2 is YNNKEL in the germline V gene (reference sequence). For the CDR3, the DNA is TGTGCCAGCAGCCAAGGAGATCTCAACACTGAAGCTTTCTTT. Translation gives CASSQGDLNTEAFF.

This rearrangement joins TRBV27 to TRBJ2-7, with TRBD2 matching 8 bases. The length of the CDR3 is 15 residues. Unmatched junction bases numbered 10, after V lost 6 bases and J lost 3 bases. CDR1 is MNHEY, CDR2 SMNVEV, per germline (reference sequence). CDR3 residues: CASSSASGGNYEQYF. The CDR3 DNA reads TGTGCCAGCAGCTCCGCGAGCGGGGGTAACTACGAGCAGTACTTC.

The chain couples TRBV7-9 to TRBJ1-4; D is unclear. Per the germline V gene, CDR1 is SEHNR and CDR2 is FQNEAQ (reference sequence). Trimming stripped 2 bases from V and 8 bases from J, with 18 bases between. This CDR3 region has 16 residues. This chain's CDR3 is CASSLKVSGLGEKLFF. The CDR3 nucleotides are TGTGCCAGCAGCTTAAAGGTCTCAGGTTTAGGAGAAAAACTGTTTTTT.

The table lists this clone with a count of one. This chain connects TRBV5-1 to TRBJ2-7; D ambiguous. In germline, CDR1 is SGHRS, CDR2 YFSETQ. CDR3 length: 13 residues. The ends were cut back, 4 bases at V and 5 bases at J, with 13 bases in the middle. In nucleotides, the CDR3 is TGCGCCAGCAGCCGCCTACTCACAGACGAGCAGTACTTC. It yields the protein CASSRLLTDEQYF.

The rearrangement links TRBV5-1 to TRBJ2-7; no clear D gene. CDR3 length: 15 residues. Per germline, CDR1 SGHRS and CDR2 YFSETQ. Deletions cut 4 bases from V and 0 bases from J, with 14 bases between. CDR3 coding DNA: TGCGCCAGCAGCGAAAAACCGAGTTCCTCCTACGAGCAGTACTTC. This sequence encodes CASSEKPSSSYEQYF.

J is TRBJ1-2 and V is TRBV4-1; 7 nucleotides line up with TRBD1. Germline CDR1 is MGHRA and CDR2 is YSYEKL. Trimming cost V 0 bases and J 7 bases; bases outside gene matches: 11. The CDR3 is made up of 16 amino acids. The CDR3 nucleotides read TGCGCCAGCAGCCAAGATGTTTTAGGGGGCTGGTTTGGCTACACCTTC. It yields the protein CASSQDVLGGWFGYTF.

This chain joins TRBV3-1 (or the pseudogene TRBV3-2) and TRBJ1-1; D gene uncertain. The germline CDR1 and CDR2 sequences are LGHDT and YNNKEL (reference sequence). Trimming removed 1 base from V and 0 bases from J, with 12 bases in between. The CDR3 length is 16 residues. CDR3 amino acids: CASSQGSGFVNTEAFF. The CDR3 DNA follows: TGTGCCAGCAGCCAAGGGTCGGGTTTTGTGAACACTGAAGCTTTCTTT.